This T cell receptor beta chain was observed in a study of T cell responses to AZD1222 COVID-19 vaccine. The study, taken as a whole, reports: In all cases, repertoires were sampled only after the peak T cell response. Most donors were white British and more were female, and clonal diversity was possibly underestimated. Across the whole spike, CD4 TCRs peaked at regions 160-218 and 743-854.

In germline, CDR1 is SGHAT, CDR2 FQNNGV. The CDR3 has 16 amino acids. The V gene end was trimmed by 2 bases and the J gene end by 6 bases; junction bases not matched to a gene: 12. Assay used: immunoSEQ multiplex PCR; TCRdb lists only in-frame clones, some missing. Here the sample spans about 150,000 clones, about 90% being singletons. As concerns this clone: The antigen remains unidentified.

The TCR originated in an adult in good health. The chain combines TRBV11-2 with TRBJ1-2, with 7 positions matching TRBD1. Here the sequenced sample was peripheral blood, taken on day 0 of AZD1222 vaccination. CDR3 DNA: TGTGCCAGCAGCTTAACCCCGGGACAGAAGGGGGATGGCTACACCTTC. Its protein is CASSLTPGQKGDGYTF.